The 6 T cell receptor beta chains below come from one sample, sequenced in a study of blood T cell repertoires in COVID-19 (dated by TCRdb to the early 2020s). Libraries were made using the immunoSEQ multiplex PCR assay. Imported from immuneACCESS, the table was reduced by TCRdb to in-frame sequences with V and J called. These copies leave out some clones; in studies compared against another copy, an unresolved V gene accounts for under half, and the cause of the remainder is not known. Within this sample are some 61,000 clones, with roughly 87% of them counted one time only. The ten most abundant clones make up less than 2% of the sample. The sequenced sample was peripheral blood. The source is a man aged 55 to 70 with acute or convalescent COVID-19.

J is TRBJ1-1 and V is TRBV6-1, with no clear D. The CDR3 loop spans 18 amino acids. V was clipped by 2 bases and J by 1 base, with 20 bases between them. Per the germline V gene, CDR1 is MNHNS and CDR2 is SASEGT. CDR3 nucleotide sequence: TGTGCCAGCAGTGAAACGGGGTTGGGCAGAAGGAAGAACACTGAAGCTTTCTTT. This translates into CASSETGLGRRKNTEAFF.

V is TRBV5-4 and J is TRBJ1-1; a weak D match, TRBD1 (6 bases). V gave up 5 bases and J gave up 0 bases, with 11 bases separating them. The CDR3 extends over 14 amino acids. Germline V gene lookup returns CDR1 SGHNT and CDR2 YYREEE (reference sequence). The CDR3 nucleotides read TGTGCCAGCAGTCTACAGGGCGTGAACACTGAAGCTTTCTTT. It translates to CASSLQGVNTEAFF.

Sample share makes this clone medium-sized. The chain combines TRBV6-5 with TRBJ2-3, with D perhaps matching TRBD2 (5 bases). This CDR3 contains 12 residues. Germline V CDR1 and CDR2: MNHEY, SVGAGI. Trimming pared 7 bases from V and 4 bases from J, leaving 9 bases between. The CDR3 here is CASKSGADTQYF. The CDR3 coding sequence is TGTGCCAGCAAAAGCGGTGCAGATACGCAGTATTTT.

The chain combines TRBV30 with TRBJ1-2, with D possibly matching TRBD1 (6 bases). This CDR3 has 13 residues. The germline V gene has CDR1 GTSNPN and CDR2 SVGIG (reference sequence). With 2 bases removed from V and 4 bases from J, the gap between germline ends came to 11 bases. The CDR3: CAWSPPGAYGYTF. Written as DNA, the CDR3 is TGTGCCTGGAGTCCCCCAGGGGCCTATGGCTACACCTTC. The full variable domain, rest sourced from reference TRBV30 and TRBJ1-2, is SQTIHQWPATLVQPVGSPLSLECTVEGTSNPNLYWYRQAAGRGLQLLFYSVGIGQISSEVPQNLSASRPQDRQFILSSKKLLLSDSGFYLCAWSPPGAYGYTFGSGTRLTVV.

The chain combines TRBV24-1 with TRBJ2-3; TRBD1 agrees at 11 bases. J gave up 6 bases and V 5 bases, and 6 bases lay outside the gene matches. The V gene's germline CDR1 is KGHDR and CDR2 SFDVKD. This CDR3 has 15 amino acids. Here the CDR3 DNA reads TGTGCCACCAGTGTTCGGACAGGGGGCCGGGATACGCAGTATTTT. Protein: CATSVRTGGRDTQYF.

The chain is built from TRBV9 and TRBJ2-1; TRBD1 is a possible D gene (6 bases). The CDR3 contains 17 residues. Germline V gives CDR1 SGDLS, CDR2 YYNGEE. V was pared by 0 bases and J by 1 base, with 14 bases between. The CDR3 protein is CASSVDSGDRSYNEQFF. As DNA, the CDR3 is TGTGCCAGCAGCGTAGACTCGGGCGACAGGTCCTACAATGAGCAGTTCTTC.